Shown below are 17 T cell receptor beta chains from a single sample sequenced in a study of blood T cell repertoires in COVID-19. This table comes from immunoSEQ multiplex PCR, and its TCRdb copy is limited to in-frame clones, with some not included. Counted here are tens of thousands of clones, approximately 85% occurring once; the ten biggest clones make up roughly 7.7%. The sample taken for sequencing was peripheral blood. The receptors derive from a human donor in a cohort sampled during active COVID-19.

This clone was seen a few times. This rearrangement joins TRBV2 to TRBJ1-5, with no clear D. This CDR3 has 13 amino acids. Trimming stripped 1 base from V and 2 bases from J, with 3 bases between. Germline lookup yields CDR1 SNHLY and CDR2 FYNNEI. The CDR3 region has the DNA TGTGCCAGCAGTGAAGGCGGCAATCAGCCCCAGCATTTT. Its protein product is CASSEGGNQPQHF.

V is TRBV28 and J is TRBJ2-3; D gene ambiguous. Germline-derived CDR1 and CDR2 are MDHEN and SYDVKM. The CDR3 has 12 residues. Trimming removed 5 bases at V and 6 bases at J, with 9 bases between. DNA for the CDR3: TGTGCCAGCAGTCTAAGCGTGGATACGCAGTATTTT. Its protein is CASSLSVDTQYF.

The rearrangement joins TRBV19 to TRBJ2-2; the D is unclear. The CDR3 loop spans 14 amino acids. Germline CDR1 and CDR2: LNHDA and SQIVND (reference sequence). Trimming took off 5 bases at V and 1 base at J, with 8 bases between the two ends. In nucleotides, the CDR3 is TGTGCCAGTAGTGTCGCAGGGAACACCGGGGAGCTGTTTTTT. Residues: CASSVAGNTGELFF.

J is TRBJ2-1 and V is TRBV11-2, with TRBD2 identical over 8 bases. This CDR3 has 15 amino acids. Germline V gene data show CDR1 as SGHAT and CDR2 as FQNNGV. The J segment lost 6 bases and the V segment lost 1 base, leaving 5 bases of the junction unmatched. The CDR3 DNA reads TGTGCCAGCAGCTTAGTAGCGGGATTGCCCAATGAGCAGTTCTTC. It encodes CASSLVAGLPNEQFF. Complete variable domain (other parts from reference TRBV11-2 and TRBJ2-1): EAGVAQSPRYKIIEKRQSVAFWCNPISGHATLYWYQQILGQGPKLLIQFQNNGVVDDSQLPKDRFSAERLKGVDSTLKIQPAKLEDSAVYLCASSLVAGLPNEQFFGPGTRLTVL.

CDR3 amino acids: CSGGGGRLEEQYF. The CDR3 coding sequence is TGCAGCGGGGGAGGGGGCCGCCTGGAGGAGCAGTACTTC. The V gene is TRBV29-1, the J gene TRBJ2-7; possibly TRBD1 or TRBD2 for D (7 bases each). Between the trimmed V and J ends, which lost 7 bases and 7 bases, there was a span of 20 bases. CDR1 and CDR2 from the germline V gene are SQVTM and ANQGSEA. The CDR3 consists of 13 residues.

V and J are TRBV2 and TRBJ2-7, with TRBD2 matching over 11 bases. CDR1 and CDR2 from the germline V gene are SNHLY and FYNNEI. The CDR3 runs to 15 residues. Trimming cost V 4 bases and J 3 bases; bases outside gene matches: 5. The CDR3 spells CASSAGLAGGYEQYF. Here the CDR3 DNA reads TGTGCCAGCAGTGCTGGCCTAGCGGGGGGCTACGAGCAGTACTTC. The complete variable domain, with remaining parts taken from reference TRBV2 and TRBJ2-7, reads EPEVTQTPSHQVTQMGQEVILRCVPISNHLYFYWYRQILGQKVEFLVSFYNNEISEKSEIFDDQFSVERPDGSNFTLKIRSTKLEDSAMYFCASSAGLAGGYEQYFGPGTRLTVT.

This clone was recorded only once. The chain has TRBV19 and TRBJ2-1; perhaps TRBD1 as D (5 bases). CDR1 and CDR2 from the germline V gene are LNHDA and SQIVND (reference sequence). The CDR3 covers 13 residues. Trimming took off 1 base at V and 15 bases at J, with 16 bases between the two ends. The CDR3 nucleotides are TGTGCCAGTAGTATAGGGACAAATTCCCGGCGGTTCTTC. Residues: CASSIGTNSRRFF.

Note on this clone: One end of the junction is discordant with germline, which a read error may explain. The J gene is TRBJ2-1, the V gene TRBV6-5; 10 bases are a match to TRBD1. The CDR3 length is 13 residues. CDR1 is MNHEY, CDR2 SVGAGI, per germline. The CDR3 DNA follows: TGTGTCAGCTGGGGACAGGGGTACAATGAGCAGTTCTTC. It yields the protein CVSWGQGYNEQFF.

V is TRBV7-2 and J is TRBJ2-3; a possible D gene is TRBD1 (5 bases). The CDR3 consists of 13 residues. The germline gives CDR1 SGHTA, CDR2 FQGNSA. V lost 5 bases, J lost 1 base, and 7 bases lay in between. The CDR3 nucleotides are TGTGCCAGCAGCAAACAGGGCACAGATACGCAGTATTTT. Amino acids: CASSKQGTDTQYF.

The chain recombines TRBV29-1 with TRBJ2-7, with 12 bases lining up with TRBD2. The CDR3 is made up of 16 amino acids. From germline, CDR1 is SQVTM and CDR2 ANQGSEA. V lost 4 bases, J lost 5 bases, and 12 bases stayed unmatched. CDR3: CSVVLPAGLAGNEQYF. CDR3 DNA: TGCAGCGTTGTACTGCCAGCCGGACTAGCGGGAAACGAGCAGTACTTC.

The V and J genes are TRBV27 and TRBJ1-1, with D possibly being TRBD1 (6 bases). The V gene lost 2 bases and the J gene lost 1 base, with 8 bases spanning the gap. The CDR3 covers 14 residues. The V gene's germline CDR1 is MNHEY and CDR2 SMNVEV (reference sequence). CDR3 sequence reads: CASSLTGSNTEAFF. The CDR3 DNA reads as TGTGCCAGCAGTTTAACAGGGTCGAACACTGAAGCTTTCTTT.

J is TRBJ2-5 and V is TRBV7-8, with D possibly TRBD1 on 5 matching bases. The CDR3 is 14 amino acids. The V end lost 2 bases, the J end lost 1 base, and 8 bases lay between the germline ends. Germline V lookup: CDR1 SGHVS, CDR2 FQNEAQ. CDR3 sequence reads: CASSLRTPQETQYF. CDR3 sequence (DNA): TGTGCCAGCAGCTTACGGACACCCCAAGAGACCCAGTACTTC.

This clone was counted a few times. This rearrangement joins TRBV7-3 to TRBJ1-1; D unclear. The germline V gene has CDR1 SGHTA and CDR2 FQGTGA. This CDR3 spans 13 amino acids. V was trimmed by 0 bases and J by 2 bases, leaving 4 bases between them. The DNA of the CDR3 is TGTGCCAGCAGCTTAACCCCTAACACTGAAGCTTTCTTT. Its protein product is CASSLTPNTEAFF.

The chain couples TRBV9 to TRBJ2-1; 9 bases match TRBD2. The germline V gene has CDR1 SGDLS and CDR2 YYNGEE. J gave up 3 bases and V 3 bases, and 4 bases lay outside the gene matches. The CDR3 runs 15 residues. CDR3 bases: TGTGCCAGCAGCGCTAGCGGGGTGGTCTACAATGAGCAGTTCTTC. Translating gives CASSASGVVYNEQFF.

V gene TRBV4-1 combines with J gene TRBJ2-1, with a weak D call TRBD2 (5 bases). The V end lost 0 bases, the J end lost 0 bases, and 6 bases lay between the germline ends. The CDR3 contains 15 residues. The germline gives CDR1 MGHRA, CDR2 YSYEKL. Here the CDR3 reads CASSQDGLSYNEQFF. The CDR3 nucleotides read TGCGCCAGCAGCCAAGACGGACTCTCCTACAATGAGCAGTTCTTC.

The V and J genes are TRBV27 and TRBJ2-7; D is perhaps TRBD2 (6 bases). V lost 4 bases and J lost 1, with 14 bases in between. Germline V gives CDR1 MNHEY, CDR2 SMNVEV (reference sequence). The CDR3 runs 15 residues. This CDR3 reads CASSWSAGTSYEQYF. The CDR3 DNA sequence: TGTGCCAGCAGTTGGTCAGCGGGTACTTCCTACGAGCAGTACTTC.

This chain joins TRBV28 and TRBJ1-5; D remains unclear. Trimming pared 3 bases from V and 6 bases from J, leaving 18 bases between. Germline V lookup: CDR1 MDHEN, CDR2 SYDVKM. This CDR3 is built from 16 residues. The CDR3 bases are TGTGCCAGCAGTTTTCGAACCGCGGGGATCGCTCAGCCCCAGCATTTT. Residues: CASSFRTAGIAQPQHF.